Listed here are 8 T cell receptor beta chains from one sample, sequenced in a study of blood T cell repertoires in COVID-19. The table came from immunoSEQ multiplex PCR; TCRdb's copy has only in-frame clones and leaves some out. The repertoire holds 250,000 to 300,000 clones, 81% seen once, with less than 3% in the top ten. Material for sequencing was peripheral blood. The receptors were gathered from a woman aged 55-69 years with active or convalescent COVID-19.

This chain joins TRBV14 and TRBJ2-3; 12 nucleotides align to TRBD2. Germline CDR1 is SGHDN and CDR2 is FVKESK. The CDR3 has 15 residues. Trimming cost V 2 bases and J 4 bases; bases outside gene matches: 1. The CDR3 DNA reads TGTGCCAGCAGCCAACTAGCGGGGGGGCCAGATACGCAGTATTTT. Its protein product is CASSQLAGGPDTQYF.

This chain connects TRBV18 to TRBJ2-5; TRBD1 aligns across 7 bases. From germline, CDR1 is KGHSH and CDR2 LQKENI. With 1 base clipped from V and 5 bases from J, the junction kept 7 bases outside the gene matches. The CDR3 has 15 amino acids. CDR3 loop: CASSPLRGSEETQYF. Written as DNA, the CDR3 is TGTGCCAGCTCACCACTCAGGGGGTCGGAGGAGACCCAGTACTTC.

This clone was counted a few times. V gene TRBV11-2 combines with J gene TRBJ2-7; 7 bases align to TRBD2. The CDR3 is made up of 15 amino acids. Germline V gene sequence: CDR1 SGHAT, CDR2 FQNNGV. V dropped 1 base and J dropped 3; count of bases not matched to a gene: 6. The DNA of the CDR3 is TGTGCCAGCAGCTTAGGGGCTAGCGGACTCTACGAGCAGTACTTC. The encoded protein is CASSLGASGLYEQYF.

The gene calls are TRBV3-1 (or the pseudogene TRBV3-2) and TRBJ1-1, with 8 bases that match TRBD1. V shed 0 bases, J shed 8 bases, and the junction held 5 bases outside the gene matches. This CDR3 is built from 14 residues. Germline V gene data show CDR1 as LGHDT and CDR2 as YNNKEL (reference sequence). DNA of the CDR3: TGTGCCAGCAGCCAAGACAGGGGGCGTAAAGAAGCTTTCTTT. Protein sequence: CASSQDRGRKEAFF.

This clone turned up a few times. The chain combines TRBV3-1 (or the pseudogene TRBV3-2) with TRBJ2-2; possibly TRBD2 for D (5 bases). Germline CDR1 reads LGHDT; CDR2 reads YNNKEL (reference sequence). This CDR3 region has 13 residues. V was clipped by 1 base and J by 5 bases, with 5 bases between them. In DNA form, the CDR3 reads TGTGCCAGCAGCCAAGTAGCGACCGGGGAGCTGTTTTTT. Its protein is CASSQVATGELFF.

The chain carries TRBV27 and TRBJ2-3, with unresolved D. V was shortened by 5 bases and J by 5 bases, with 14 bases between the two germline ends. This CDR3 is built from 14 residues. CDR1 is MNHEY and CDR2 is SMNVEV in the germline V gene (reference sequence). CDR3 coding DNA: TGTGCCAGCAGTACTAACTCGGAACAAGATACGCAGTATTTT. It codes for CASSTNSEQDTQYF.

As concerns this clone: The junction departs from germline at one end; a sequencing error may be responsible. CDR3 coding DNA: TGTGCCAGCTCACCGCTTTCAGGAAGCAACCAGCCCCAGCATTTT. Translated: CASSPLSGSNQPQHF. The V call is TRBV18, the J call TRBJ1-5; D is uncertain. This CDR3 has 15 amino acids. CDR1 and CDR2 from the germline V gene are KGHSH and LQKENI.

The chain recombines TRBV28 with TRBJ1-1; D unresolved. From germline, CDR1 is MDHEN and CDR2 SYDVKM. This CDR3 is built from 14 residues. The germline V and J ends were trimmed by 3 bases and 2 bases, with 10 bases remaining between them. The chain's CDR3 is CASSFDRENTEAFF. CDR3 nucleotides: TGTGCCAGCAGTTTCGATCGGGAAAACACTGAAGCTTTCTTT.